This T cell receptor (beta chain) was recovered during a study of T cell responses to AZD1222 COVID-19 vaccine. Broader study findings: Only a handful of AZD1222 recipients tested seropositive at baseline. Donors in the cohort were predominantly white British and more often female, and clonal diversity was possibly underestimated. Unmutated variant regions are reportedly targeted by nearly half of spike-specific TCRs. CD4 TCRs covered the whole spike, strongest at regions 160-218 and 743-854.

Generated by immunoSEQ multiplex PCR, the TCRdb table keeps only in-frame clones and is missing some. This sample carries under 150,000 clones, 92% of them seen once, and the ten largest clones take approximately 1%. The CDR3 is 12 amino acids. CDR1 is SEHNR, CDR2 FQNEAQ, per germline (reference sequence). Regarding this clone: As yet, its antigen is unknown. Germline and junction disagree at one end, which may indicate a read error.

The source is an adult in good health. V usage is TRBV7-9 and J usage is TRBJ2-3; 10 bases map to TRBD2. The sample here was peripheral blood, taken on day 0 of AZD1222 vaccination. This CDR3 is CASSLLSGRDDF. The CDR3 coding sequence is TGTGCCAGCAGCTTATTGAGCGGGAGGGACGATTTT. Variable domain in full (rest from reference TRBV7-9 and TRBJ2-3): DTGVSQNPRHKITKRGQNVTFRCDPISEHNRLYWYRQTLGQGPEFLTYFQNEAQLEKSRLLSDRFSAERPKGSFSTLEIQRTEQGDSAMYLCASSLLSGRDDFGPGTRLTVL.